The sequence of this TCR beta chain was determined in a study of OX40 agonist ivuxolimab in advanced cancers. Background on the study: Patients' therapy was ivuxolimab, an antibody that acts as an agonist of OX40 (CD134). Ivuxolimab was administered intravenously to patients at 0.01 to 10 mg/kg every 2 weeks.

Assay used: immunoSEQ multiplex PCR; TCRdb lists only in-frame clones, some missing. This sample carries about 18,000 clones, approximately 85% of them seen once, and the ten largest clones take around 27%. Here the sequenced sample was CD4+ or CD8+ T cells sorted from blood, taken in a trial of the OX40 agonist ivuxolimab. The receptor's source is an adult with an advanced solid tumor such as melanoma, head and neck, liver or kidney cancer.

The CDR3 loop reads CASSSRTVRRSPLHF. The CDR3 bases are TGTGCCAGCAGTTCCAGGACGGTCAGAAGGTCACCCCTCCACTTT. The rearrangement joins TRBV28 to TRBJ1-6; D not resolved. CDR3 length: 15 residues. Germline CDR1 reads MDHEN; CDR2 reads SYDVKM. V was shortened by 4 bases and J by 10 bases, with 17 bases between the two germline ends.